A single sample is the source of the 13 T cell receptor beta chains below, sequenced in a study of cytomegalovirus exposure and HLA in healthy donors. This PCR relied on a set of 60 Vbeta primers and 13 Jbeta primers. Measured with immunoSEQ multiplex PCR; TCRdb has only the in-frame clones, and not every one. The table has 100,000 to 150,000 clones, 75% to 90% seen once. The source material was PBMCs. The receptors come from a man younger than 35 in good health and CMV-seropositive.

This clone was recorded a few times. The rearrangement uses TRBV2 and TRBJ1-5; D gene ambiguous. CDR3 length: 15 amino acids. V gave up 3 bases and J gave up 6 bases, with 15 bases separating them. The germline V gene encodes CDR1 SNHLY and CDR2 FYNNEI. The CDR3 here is CASSDLSSSPQPQHF. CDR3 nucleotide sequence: TGTGCCAGCAGTGATCTCTCGTCTAGTCCTCAGCCCCAGCATTTT.

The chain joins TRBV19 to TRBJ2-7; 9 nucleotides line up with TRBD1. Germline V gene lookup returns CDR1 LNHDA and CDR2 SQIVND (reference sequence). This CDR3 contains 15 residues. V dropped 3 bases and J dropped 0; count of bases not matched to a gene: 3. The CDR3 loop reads CASSMGTGSSYEQYF. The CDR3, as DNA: TGTGCCAGTAGTATGGGGACAGGGAGCTCCTACGAGCAGTACTTC.

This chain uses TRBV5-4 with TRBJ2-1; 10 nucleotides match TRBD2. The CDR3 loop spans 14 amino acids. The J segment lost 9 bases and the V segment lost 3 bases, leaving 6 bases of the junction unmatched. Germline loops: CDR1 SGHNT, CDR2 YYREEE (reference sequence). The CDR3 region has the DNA TGTGCCAGCAGCTCCGGGACTAGCGAGGCTGAGCAGTTCTTC. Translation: CASSSGTSEAEQFF.

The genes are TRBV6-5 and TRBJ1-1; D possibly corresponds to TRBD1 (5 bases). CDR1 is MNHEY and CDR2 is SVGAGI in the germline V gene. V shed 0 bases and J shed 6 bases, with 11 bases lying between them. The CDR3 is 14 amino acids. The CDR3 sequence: CASSYSPGAAEAFF. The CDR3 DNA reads TGTGCCAGCAGTTACTCGCCTGGGGCAGCTGAAGCTTTCTTT.

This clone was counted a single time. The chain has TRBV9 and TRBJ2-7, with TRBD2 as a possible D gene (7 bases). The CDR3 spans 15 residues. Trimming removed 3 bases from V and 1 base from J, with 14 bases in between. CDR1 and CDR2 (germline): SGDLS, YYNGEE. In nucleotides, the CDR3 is TGTGCCAGCAGCGAGGGGGGAGGGAGTTCCTACGAGCAGTACTTC. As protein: CASSEGGGSSYEQYF.

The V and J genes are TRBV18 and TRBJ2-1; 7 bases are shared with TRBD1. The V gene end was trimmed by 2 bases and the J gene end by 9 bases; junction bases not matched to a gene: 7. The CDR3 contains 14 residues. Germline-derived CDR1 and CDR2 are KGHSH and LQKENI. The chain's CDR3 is CASSPDRALGEQFF. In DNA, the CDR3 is TGTGCCAGCTCACCAGACAGGGCTCTGGGTGAGCAGTTCTTC.

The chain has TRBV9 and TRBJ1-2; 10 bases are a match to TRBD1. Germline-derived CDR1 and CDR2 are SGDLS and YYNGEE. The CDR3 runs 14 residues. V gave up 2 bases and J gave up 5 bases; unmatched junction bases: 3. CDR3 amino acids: CASSVTGGGYGYTF. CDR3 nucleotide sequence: TGTGCCAGCAGCGTGACAGGGGGCGGTTATGGCTACACCTTC.

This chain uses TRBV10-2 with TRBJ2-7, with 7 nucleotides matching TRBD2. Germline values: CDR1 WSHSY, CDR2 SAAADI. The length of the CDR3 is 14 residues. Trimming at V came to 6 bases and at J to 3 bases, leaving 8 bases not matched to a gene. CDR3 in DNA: TGCGCCAGCAGCGGGGGGATCGAGGGCTACGAGCAGTACTTC. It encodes CASSGGIEGYEQYF.

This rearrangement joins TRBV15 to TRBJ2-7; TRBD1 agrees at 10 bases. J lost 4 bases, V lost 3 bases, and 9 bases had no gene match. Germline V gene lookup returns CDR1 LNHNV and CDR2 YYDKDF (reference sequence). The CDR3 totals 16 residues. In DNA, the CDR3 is TGTGCCACCAGCAGTGACAGGGGGCGCTTGATGTACGAGCAGTACTTC. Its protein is CATSSDRGRLMYEQYF.

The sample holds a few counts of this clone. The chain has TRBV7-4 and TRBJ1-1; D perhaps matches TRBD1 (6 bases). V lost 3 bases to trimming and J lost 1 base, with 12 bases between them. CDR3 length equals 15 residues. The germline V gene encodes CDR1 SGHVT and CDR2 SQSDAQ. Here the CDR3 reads CASSFNRVTNTEAFF. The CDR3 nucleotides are TGTGCCAGCAGCTTCAACAGGGTAACGAACACTGAAGCTTTCTTT. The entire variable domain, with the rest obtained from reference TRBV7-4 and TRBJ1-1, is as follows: GAGVSQSPRYKVAKRGRDVALRCDSISGHVTLYWYRQTLGQGSEVLTYSQSDAQRDKSGRPSGRFSAERPERSVSTLKIQRTEQGDSAVYLCASSFNRVTNTEAFFGQGTRLTVV.

The CDR3 loop is CASSLTDTQYF. The DNA for the CDR3 is TGCGCCAGCAGCCTCACAGATACGCAGTATTTT. The rearrangement joins TRBV5-1 to TRBJ2-3, with unresolved D. Germline V gives CDR1 SGHRS, CDR2 YFSETQ. The CDR3 covers 11 residues. Trimming left V 4 bases short and J 2 bases short, with 2 bases between.

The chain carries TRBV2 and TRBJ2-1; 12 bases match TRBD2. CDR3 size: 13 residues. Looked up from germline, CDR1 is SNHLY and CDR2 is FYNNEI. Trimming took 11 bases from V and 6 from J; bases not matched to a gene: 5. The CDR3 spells CAGLLAGGNEQFF. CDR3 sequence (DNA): TGTGCCGGCCTACTAGCGGGGGGCAATGAGCAGTTCTTC.

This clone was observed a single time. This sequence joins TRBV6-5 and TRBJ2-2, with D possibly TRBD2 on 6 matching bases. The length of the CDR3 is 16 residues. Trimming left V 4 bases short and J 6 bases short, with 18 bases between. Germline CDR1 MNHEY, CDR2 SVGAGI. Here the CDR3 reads CASSSPGPTGAGELFF. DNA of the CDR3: TGTGCCAGCAGTTCCCCGGGCCCAACGGGGGCCGGGGAGCTGTTTTTT.